This T cell receptor (beta chain) appears in the sequencing data of a study of cytomegalovirus exposure and HLA in healthy donors. About the research overall: HLA-typed donors contributed 80 million to 85 million unique TCRs, which were held in an early data release.

Germline CDR1 reads SGHTA; CDR2 reads FQGNSA. There are 13 residues in the CDR3. The V gene lost 5 bases and the J gene lost 5 bases, with 12 bases spanning the gap. Primers: 60 Vbeta forward and 13 Jbeta reverse. Produced via immunoSEQ multiplex PCR; TCRdb's table is partial and in-frame only. The data show 36,000 or so clones, 70% to 85% seen once. Sequenced material: PBMCs. The TCR was taken from a woman aged 18 to 35 in good health and CMV-seronegative. The rearrangement uses TRBV7-2 and TRBJ2-5, with a weak D call TRBD2 (6 bases). CDR3 coding DNA: TGTGCCAGCAGCCCTACTAGCTATGAGACCCAGTACTTC. This codes for CASSPTSYETQYF.